Listed below are T cell receptor beta chains from one sample, sequenced in a study of cytomegalovirus exposure and HLA in healthy donors. The method was immunoSEQ multiplex PCR; TCRdb's version includes in-frame clones alone and lacks a portion of them. The profile shows roughly 120,000 clones, 75% of them singletons. Specimen: PBMCs. These TCRs come from a woman aged 40 to 55 in good health and CMV-seropositive. CDR3s include the opening cysteine and the closing phenylalanine or tryptophan. The D gene is left open where the match is weak.

CDR3 protein: CASSGGLAGSYNEQFF
V gene: TRBV28
D gene: TRBD2

CDR3 protein: CATIPKTGSYEQYF
V gene: TRBV6-5
D gene: TRBD1

CDR3 protein: CSVEGQGGNEQFF
V gene: TRBV29-1
D gene: -

CDR3 protein: CASSSDRDRSSLTYGYTF
V gene: TRBV5-4
D gene: TRBD1

CDR3 protein: CASSFNRNTGELFF
V gene: TRBV5-6
D gene: -

CDR3 protein: CASSPKTPNEAFF
V gene: TRBV6-5
D gene: -

CDR3 protein: CASSLIRGTDKPYNEQFF
V gene: TRBV7-2
D gene: -

CDR3 protein: CASKRQGGQPQHF
V gene: TRBV19
D gene: TRBD1

CDR3 protein: CASSSSDRNGQPQHF
V gene: TRBV28
D gene: -

CDR3 protein: CSVTGTGYNEQFF
V gene: TRBV29-1
D gene: TRBD1

CDR3 protein: CASSSGQGTGELFF
V gene: TRBV5-1
D gene: TRBD1

CDR3 protein: CASSNSGTGGIEQYF
V gene: TRBV5-4
D gene: TRBD1

CDR3 protein: CASSPRVGGAHNEQFF
V gene: TRBV5-1
D gene: -

CDR3 protein: CASSPAGGNTDTQYF
V gene: TRBV18
D gene: -

CDR3 protein: CASSFPGTSFSGTGELFF
V gene: TRBV28
D gene: -

CDR3 protein: CASSVAGNQPQHF
V gene: TRBV9
D gene: -

CDR3 protein: CASSPRGDRPKNIQYF
V gene: TRBV5-1
D gene: -

CDR3 protein: CASSRASSDSPAFF
V gene: TRBV6-5
D gene: -

CDR3 protein: CASRPNTGTEAFF
V gene: TRBV27
D gene: -

CDR3 protein: CASSVGQGTYEQYF
V gene: TRBV5-4
D gene: TRBD1

CDR3 protein: CASSVDRGSSYEQYF
V gene: TRBV7-9
D gene: TRBD1

CDR3 protein: CASSQDLGGNTEAFF
V gene: TRBV4-2
D gene: -

CDR3 protein: CASGLASISPVQRGYTF
V gene: TRBV6-9
D gene: -

CDR3 protein: CASSLIWGSQISTDTQYF
V gene: TRBV28
D gene: -

CDR3 protein: CASSRTGQETQYF
V gene: TRBV7-3
D gene: TRBD1

CDR3 protein: CASSLLGTSTTDTQYF
V gene: TRBV7-3
D gene: TRBD2

CDR3 protein: CASSLLQGPLRNTIYF
V gene: TRBV7-8
D gene: -

CDR3 protein: CASSLWGTVPAYEQYF
V gene: TRBV28
D gene: TRBD1